Following are 13 T cell receptor beta chains from one sample sequenced in a study of cytomegalovirus exposure and HLA in healthy donors. The PCR ran on 60 Vbeta and 13 Jbeta primers. Libraries were prepared by immunoSEQ multiplex PCR; TCRdb keeps only in-frame clonotypes and omits some of them. The sample contains some 140,000 clones, about three quarters of which appear only once. Sequencing was done on a sample of PBMCs. The source is a male donor in good health and CMV-seropositive.

This clone was seen a single time. The chain combines TRBV5-1 with TRBJ1-2, with D perhaps TRBD1 (5 bases). V was cut by 0 bases and J by 7 bases, with 13 bases left in between. Germline loops: CDR1 SGHRS, CDR2 YFSETQ. The CDR3 is 14 amino acids. CDR3 in amino acids: CASSLGWAGLGYTF. In nucleotides, the CDR3 is TGCGCCAGCAGCTTGGGGTGGGCAGGGCTTGGCTACACCTTC.

The count of this clone is one. The gene calls are TRBV14 and TRBJ1-2; 7 nucleotides line up with TRBD1. The CDR3 is 13 amino acids. J was trimmed by 8 bases and V by 0 bases; bases with no gene match: 3. CDR1 is SGHDN and CDR2 is FVKESK in the germline V gene. The CDR3 DNA sequence: TGTGCCAGCAGCCAAGATCGACAGGGCGGCTACACCTTC. This encodes CASSQDRQGGYTF.

This clone has only a few counts. This sequence joins TRBV30 and TRBJ2-7, with a possible D match to TRBD2 (6 bases). Germline lookup yields CDR1 GTSNPN and CDR2 SVGIG (reference sequence). The CDR3 totals 13 residues. Trimming removed 0 bases at V and 6 bases at J, with 12 bases between. CDR3 DNA: TGTGCCTGGAGTGTCGGGAGCCCTCGCGAGCAGTACTTC. Amino acid sequence: CAWSVGSPREQYF.

V is TRBV4-3 and J is TRBJ2-7, with 10 bases lining up with TRBD2. CDR1 is LGHNA and CDR2 is YSLEER in the germline V gene. CDR3 length: 15 amino acids. With 6 bases clipped from V and 6 bases from J, the junction kept 11 bases outside the gene matches. The CDR3: CASRAPGTSAFEQYF. CDR3 nucleotide sequence: TGCGCCAGCAGAGCCCCCGGGACTAGCGCTTTCGAGCAGTACTTC.

The chain combines TRBV5-8 with TRBJ2-2, with 12 bases aligning to TRBD2. The CDR3 is 15 amino acids. V shed 3 bases and J 5 bases; nucleotides not matched to a gene: 2. Germline CDR1 SGHTS, CDR2 YDEGEE. The CDR3 coding sequence is TGTGCCAGCAGCTCGGGACTAGCGGGTACCGGGGAGCTGTTTTTT. As protein: CASSSGLAGTGELFF.

There are a few counts of this clone. This chain connects TRBV7-2 to TRBJ2-3; 10 nucleotides match TRBD2. The CDR3 consists of 13 residues. Unmatched junction bases numbered 6, after V lost 9 bases and J lost 6 bases. CDR1 is SGHTA and CDR2 is FQGNSA in the germline V gene. DNA for the CDR3: TGTGCCAGTACTGGACTAGCGGTGGATACGCAGTATTTT. As protein: CASTGLAVDTQYF.

The chain couples TRBV6-5 to TRBJ1-6, with a tentative D call TRBD1 (6 bases). Germline assignment: CDR1 MNHEY and CDR2 SVGAGI. CDR3 length: 15 amino acids. Trimming cost V 7 bases and J 8 bases, with 18 bases left between them. In DNA form, the CDR3 reads TGTGCCAGCAACGAACAGGGTGGTGGTTATTCACCCCTCCACTTT. The encoded protein is CASNEQGGGYSPLHF.

This sequence joins TRBV2 and TRBJ1-1; TRBD1 is a possible D gene (5 bases). The V end was cut by 4 bases, the J end by 4 bases, with 10 bases between. CDR3 length: 13 residues. Per the germline V gene, CDR1 is SNHLY and CDR2 is FYNNEI. CDR3 loop: CASSGQGSTEAFF. CDR3 in DNA: TGTGCCAGCAGTGGCCAGGGAAGCACTGAAGCTTTCTTT.

The rearrangement joins TRBV7-9 to TRBJ2-5; 7 nucleotides line up with TRBD2. The germline V gene has CDR1 SEHNR and CDR2 FQNEAQ (reference sequence). This CDR3 has 18 amino acids. The J segment lost 2 bases and the V segment lost 0 bases, leaving 12 bases of the junction unmatched. The DNA for the CDR3 is TGTGCCAGCAGCTTAGCCTTGGGGGGGGGTCGAGGACAAGAGACCCAGTACTTC. Its protein product is CASSLALGGGRGQETQYF.

The J gene is TRBJ2-1, the V gene TRBV9; TRBD2 aligns across 15 bases. CDR3 size: 16 residues. Germline CDR1 is SGDLS and CDR2 is YYNGEE. Trimming removed 0 bases from V and 7 bases from J; junction bases left unmatched: 2. The CDR3 sequence: CASSVGTSGRANEQFF. CDR3 bases: TGTGCCAGCAGCGTAGGGACTAGCGGGAGGGCAAATGAGCAGTTCTTC.

A word on this clone: The DNA is left out, because the CDR3 cannot be placed on it with certainty; the CDR3 is given as TCRdb lists it. The genes are TRBV9 and TRBJ1-2. CDR1 is SGDLS, CDR2 YYNGEE, per germline. The CDR3 spans 13 amino acids, including both terminal residues. The CDR3 sequence: CASSVASGSGYPF.

This sequence joins TRBV28 and TRBJ1-5; TRBD1 might be the D (6 bases). This CDR3 is built from 12 residues. Germline V gives CDR1 MDHEN, CDR2 SYDVKM. The V end lost 7 bases, the J end lost 6 bases, and 10 bases lay between the germline ends. The CDR3 here is CASKTGPQPQHF. The CDR3 nucleotides read TGTGCCAGCAAGACAGGCCCTCAGCCCCAGCATTTT. Complete variable domain (other parts from reference TRBV28 and TRBJ1-5): DVKVTQSSRYLVKRTGEKVFLECVQDMDHENMFWYRQDPGLGLRLIYFSYDVKMKEKGDIPEGYSVSREKKERFSLILESASTNQTSMYLCASKTGPQPQHFGDGTRLSIL.

This clone was recorded a few times. This sequence joins TRBV9 and TRBJ2-1, with 9 bases lining up with TRBD2. V lost 1 base, J lost 7 bases, and 6 bases stayed unmatched. Germline-derived CDR1 and CDR2 are SGDLS and YYNGEE. The CDR3 contains 15 residues. CDR3: CASSVFAGGRNEQFF. The CDR3 region has the DNA TGTGCCAGCAGCGTATTCGCGGGGGGGCGTAATGAGCAGTTCTTC.